The T cell receptor (beta chain) described here comes from a study of CD8 T cells in ankylosing spondylitis. Study-level results: As for the disease-linked clones, they showed a CD8+ phenotype and occurred at relatively low frequencies in peripheral blood. Past research had described some motif variants in reactive arthritis synovial fluid and blood.

TCRdb independently ran MiXCR on the 5' RACE reads; one entry per CDR3 protein. The sample has a few hundred thousand distinct CDR3 sequences; 15% to 20% are singletons. The CDR3 totals 16 residues. Germline assignment: CDR1 SGHRS and CDR2 YFSETQ. V shed 0 bases and J shed 4 bases, with 16 bases lying between them. With regard to this clonotype: What it recognizes is unknown.

The V call is TRBV5-1, the J call TRBJ1-1; TRBD1 is a possible D gene (6 bases). The specimen sequenced was blood, either unsorted or a sorted T cell fraction (not recorded which). This TCR was sampled from a male donor with ankylosing spondylitis or in good health (not recorded which). CDR3 sequence (DNA): TGCGCCAGCAGCTTGGAGGCAGGGGCTATGGGCACTGAAGCTTTCTTT. This encodes CASSLEAGAMGTEAFF. The whole variable domain, filled in from reference TRBV5-1 and TRBJ1-1, reads KAGVTQTPRYLIKTRGQQVTLSCSPISGHRSVSWYQQTPGQGLQFLFEYFSETQRNKGNFPGRFSGRQFSNSRSEMNVSTLELGDSALYLCASSLEAGAMGTEAFFGQGTRLTVV.